One sample yielded the 29 T cell receptor beta chains listed below, sequenced in a study of cytomegalovirus exposure and HLA in healthy donors (dated by TCRdb to 2016 to 2017). Library creation used the immunoSEQ multiplex PCR assay. For the multiplex PCR, a mixture combining 60 forward primers for TCR Vbeta segments and 13 reverse primers for TCR Jbeta segments was used. TCRdb took over this immuneACCESS table, retaining in-frame rearrangements with V and J assigned. Such tables are incomplete; in checked studies, under half of the missing clones stem from an unresolved V gene, and the remainder is unexplained. For this sample there are over 100,000 clones; around 77% appear just once. The ten largest clones capture 4.2% of the sample. Sequenced sample: PBMCs. The receptor set was obtained from a male donor in good health and CMV-seropositive.

The chain combines TRBV25-1 with TRBJ1-3, with a possible D match to TRBD1 (5 bases). Looked up from germline, CDR1 is MGHDK and CDR2 is SYGVNS. CDR3 length: 15 amino acids. V lost 4 bases, J lost 0 bases, and 10 bases lay in between. The CDR3 DNA sequence: TGTGCCAGCAGTGCTGGGGACTACTCTGGAAACACCATATATTTT. Translation gives CASSAGDYSGNTIYF.

This clone came up once. The chain combines TRBV4-1 with TRBJ1-2, with 9 nucleotides matching TRBD1. This CDR3 is built from 16 residues. Germline V gives CDR1 MGHRA, CDR2 YSYEKL. J lost 2 bases, V lost 1 base, and 5 bases had no gene match. For the CDR3, the DNA is TGCGCCAGCAGCCAAGGGGGACAGGGTTTCAACTATGGCTACACCTTC. Protein sequence: CASSQGGQGFNYGYTF.

The V and J genes are TRBV7-9 and TRBJ1-1; the D gene is possibly TRBD1 (5 bases). Trimming left V 1 base short and J 6 bases short, with 6 bases between. CDR3 length equals 12 residues. Looked up from germline, CDR1 is SEHNR and CDR2 is FQNEAQ (reference sequence). The chain's CDR3 is CASSLEGAEAFF. The CDR3 DNA sequence: TGTGCCAGCAGCTTAGAAGGGGCTGAAGCTTTCTTT.

The V and J genes are TRBV6-1 and TRBJ1-2; 7 bases fit TRBD1. V lost 7 bases and J lost 4; bases outside the gene matches: 12. Germline CDR1 is MNHNS and CDR2 is SASEGT. This CDR3 has 15 amino acids. The CDR3: CASKEAHRGSYGYTF. In nucleotides, the CDR3 is TGTGCCAGCAAGGAGGCACACAGGGGAAGCTATGGCTACACCTTC.

V and J are TRBV7-8 and TRBJ2-7; 7 bases line up with TRBD2. V gave up 2 bases and J gave up 4 bases; unmatched junction bases: 14. The CDR3 loop spans 17 amino acids. In germline, CDR1 is SGHVS, CDR2 FQNEAQ. CDR3 amino acids: CASSLRGQWRETYEQYF. CDR3 bases: TGTGCCAGCAGCTTAAGAGGACAATGGCGGGAGACTTACGAGCAGTACTTC.

This clone was observed a few times. In nucleotides, the CDR3 is TGTGCCAGCAGCTTGGCGGGGGGGGCCACTGAAGCTTTCTTT. Amino acids: CASSLAGGATEAFF. The J gene is TRBJ1-1, the V gene TRBV5-5; a possible D gene is TRBD1 (6 bases). Trimming took 0 bases from V and 4 from J, leaving 10 bases between them. This CDR3 comprises 14 residues. Germline V gives CDR1 SGHKS, CDR2 YYEKEE (reference sequence).

The V call is TRBV6-5, the J call TRBJ2-5; possibly TRBD2 for D (6 bases). CDR3 length: 14 residues. Deletions cut 8 bases from V and 5 bases from J, with 18 bases between. CDR1 and CDR2 (germline): MNHEY, SVGAGI. CDR3 amino acids: CASGIGGAEETQYF. In nucleotides, the CDR3 is TGTGCCAGCGGGATCGGCGGGGCCGAGGAGACCCAGTACTTC.

The rearrangement links TRBV19 to TRBJ2-2; no firm D call. Germline V lookup: CDR1 LNHDA, CDR2 SQIVND (reference sequence). The CDR3 contains 12 residues. The V gene lost 3 bases and the J gene lost 5 bases, with 4 bases spanning the gap. The CDR3 protein is CASSILTGELFF. The DNA of the CDR3 is TGTGCCAGTAGTATCTTGACCGGGGAGCTGTTTTTT.

J is TRBJ2-3 and V is TRBV5-1; 7 bases align to TRBD1. The V segment lost 4 bases and the J segment 4 bases; nucleotides outside the gene matches: 6. This CDR3 is 14 amino acids long. Germline CDR1 and CDR2: SGHRS and YFSETQ. The CDR3 sequence is CASSPGQVADTQYF. The CDR3 DNA sequence: TGCGCCAGCAGCCCCGGACAGGTGGCAGATACGCAGTATTTT.

The chain is built from TRBV5-6 and TRBJ1-1; tentatively, D is TRBD1 (6 bases). V was clipped by 9 bases and J by 11 bases, with 14 bases between them. The CDR3 is 10 amino acids. The germline V gene encodes CDR1 SGHDT and CDR2 YYEEEE. The CDR3 bases are TGTGCCAACGTCAGGGGCGAGGCTTTCTTT. This codes for CANVRGEAFF.

For this clone: Relative to the germline gene, one junction end is altered; a read error may explain this. J is TRBJ2-7 and V is TRBV7-9, with D possibly being TRBD2 (5 bases). The CDR3 runs to 15 residues. Germline loops: CDR1 SEHNR, CDR2 FQNEAQ (reference sequence). CDR3: CSSSLGGRLSYEQYF. The CDR3 nucleotides are TGTTCCAGCAGCTTAGGAGGTAGGCTCTCCTACGAGCAGTACTTC.

J is TRBJ1-1 and V is TRBV9; D not resolved. The germline V gene has CDR1 SGDLS and CDR2 YYNGEE. The CDR3 has 12 residues. V dropped 3 bases and J dropped 6 bases, with 9 bases sitting between them. CDR3 in DNA: TGTGCCAGCAGCGCTGGGAGCGCTGAAGCTTTCTTT. Its translation: CASSAGSAEAFF.

The CDR3 DNA is TGTGCCAGCAGTTACTGGGGCCAGTGGGATGAAAAACTGTTTTTT. Translated: CASSYWGQWDEKLFF. The rearrangement uses TRBV6-5 and TRBJ1-4; a weak D match, TRBD1 (5 bases). This CDR3 region has 15 residues. Germline CDR1 and CDR2: MNHEY and SVGAGI. V was cut by 1 base and J by 6 bases, with 12 bases left in between.

The chain uses TRBV28 and TRBJ2-3; D remains unclear. Trimming cost V 9 bases and J 1 base, with 17 bases left between them. Germline V gives CDR1 MDHEN, CDR2 SYDVKM. The CDR3 extends over 15 amino acids. CDR3 in DNA: TGTGCCAGTATGAGCACGCGGTCGCGCACAGATACGCAGTATTTT. Residues: CASMSTRSRTDTQYF.

This clone has only a few counts. The chain has TRBV7-9 and TRBJ2-5, with 9 bases identical to TRBD1. Germline CDR1 is SEHNR and CDR2 is FQNEAQ (reference sequence). The CDR3 extends over 13 amino acids. Trimming took 10 bases from V and 3 from J; bases not matched to a gene: 6. This CDR3 reads CATPGQGEETQYF. The CDR3 DNA is TGTGCCACCCCGGGACAGGGAGAAGAGACCCAGTACTTC.

This clone was counted once. The chain employs TRBV7-9 and TRBJ2-3; 9 nucleotides match TRBD1. CDR3 length equals 19 residues. V dropped 5 bases and J dropped 0; count of bases not matched to a gene: 15. Germline V gene sequence: CDR1 SEHNR, CDR2 FQNEAQ (reference sequence). In nucleotides, the CDR3 is TGTGCCAGCAGCCCGTCCCGGGACAGGGTGTTAACGAGCACAGATACGCAGTATTTT. The encoded protein is CASSPSRDRVLTSTDTQYF.

This clone was counted once. The V call is TRBV5-1, the J call TRBJ2-7; 12 bases agree with TRBD1. Looked up from germline, CDR1 is SGHRS and CDR2 is YFSETQ. The CDR3 length is 15 residues. Trimming at V came to 4 bases and at J to 5 bases, leaving 7 bases not matched to a gene. In DNA form, the CDR3 reads TGCGCCAGCAGCGGGGCCGGGACAGGGGGCAACGAGCAGTACTTC. Amino acid sequence: CASSGAGTGGNEQYF.

The V call is TRBV11-2, the J call TRBJ2-2; 7 bases are a match to TRBD2. V gave up 3 bases and J gave up 3 bases; unmatched junction bases: 4. Per the germline V gene, CDR1 is SGHAT and CDR2 is FQNNGV. CDR3 length equals 15 residues. CDR3 sequence (DNA): TGTGCCAGCAGCTTTACGGGGGGTCACACCGGGGAGCTGTTTTTT. Translation gives CASSFTGGHTGELFF.

This chain joins TRBV18 and TRBJ2-6; a weak D match, TRBD1 (5 bases). The CDR3 is 17 residues long. Trimming stripped 2 bases from V and 0 bases from J, with 11 bases between. Germline CDR1 is KGHSH and CDR2 is LQKENI. The CDR3 spells CASSPSQGSSGANVLTF. The CDR3 DNA is TGTGCCAGCTCACCAAGCCAGGGAAGCTCTGGGGCCAACGTCCTGACTTTC. Full variable domain (rest looked up from reference TRBV18 and TRBJ2-6): NAGVMQNPRHLVRRRGQEARLRCSPMKGHSHVYWYRQLPEEGLKFMVYLQKENIIDESGMPKERFSAEFPKEGPSILRIQQVVRGDSAAYFCASSPSQGSSGANVLTFGAGSRLTVL.

In its sample, this clone was seen a few times. The rearrangement links TRBV11-2 to TRBJ2-7; TRBD2 matches at 13 bases. From germline, CDR1 is SGHAT and CDR2 FQNNGV. The V segment lost 5 bases and the J segment 2 bases; nucleotides outside the gene matches: 3. CDR3 length: 15 amino acids. The CDR3 here is CASSIGTSGTYEQYF. Written as DNA, the CDR3 is TGTGCCAGCAGCATCGGGACTAGCGGGACCTACGAGCAGTACTTC.

The gene calls are TRBV4-1 and TRBJ1-1, with D unclear. Per germline, CDR1 MGHRA and CDR2 YSYEKL. There are 17 residues in the CDR3. V was trimmed by 2 bases and J by 11 bases, leaving 27 bases between them. For the CDR3, the DNA is TGCGCCAGCAGCCAACCGTCGGGTTTTCGACCTAACGACCGGGCTTTCTTT. Its protein is CASSQPSGFRPNDRAFF.

The rearrangement uses TRBV5-1 and TRBJ1-4; D is ambiguous. V lost 0 bases and J lost 5, with 14 bases in between. CDR3 length equals 16 residues. Germline V gene sequence: CDR1 SGHRS, CDR2 YFSETQ. The CDR3: CASSLANVGGNEKLFF. The CDR3 DNA reads as TGCGCCAGCAGCTTGGCCAATGTAGGAGGGAATGAAAAACTGTTTTTT.

V gene TRBV6-1 combines with J gene TRBJ2-3; 11 bases line up with TRBD1. V was clipped by 4 bases and J by 2 bases; unmatched bases: 5. The V gene's germline CDR1 is MNHNS and CDR2 SASEGT. CDR3 length equals 16 residues. DNA of the CDR3: TGTGCCAGCAGTGGGCGGACAGGGGGCCCCACAGATACGCAGTATTTT. Protein product: CASSGRTGGPTDTQYF.

V gene TRBV9 combines with J gene TRBJ1-3; D is ambiguous. CDR3 size: 14 residues. V was cut by 3 bases and J by 4 bases, with 11 bases left in between. Germline V gene data show CDR1 as SGDLS and CDR2 as YYNGEE. CDR3 loop: CASSAPPTGNTIYF. The CDR3 DNA reads TGTGCCAGCAGCGCCCCCCCTACCGGAAACACCATATATTTT.

V is TRBV9 and J is TRBJ2-5; perhaps TRBD2 as D (6 bases). The DNA matches TRBJ2-7 better at its end, which makes the J call doubtful. The germline V gene has CDR1 SGDLS and CDR2 YYNGEE. The CDR3 runs 14 residues. The CDR3 DNA sequence: TGTGCCAGCAGCCCCGGGGGTAGCGCTTACGAGCAGTACTTC. Translated: CASSPGGSAYEQYF.

The J gene is TRBJ1-1, the V gene TRBV5-8; maybe TRBD1 (5 bases). V was trimmed by 0 bases and J by 3 bases, leaving 21 bases between them. CDR1 SGHTS and CDR2 YDEGEE come from the germline V gene. The CDR3 length is 18 residues. The CDR3 loop is CASSLVVRYTGRDTEAFF. In nucleotides, the CDR3 is TGTGCCAGCAGCTTGGTAGTGAGGTATACAGGACGGGACACTGAAGCTTTCTTT.

The chain couples TRBV6-1 to TRBJ2-7; D is unclear. Per the germline V gene, CDR1 is MNHNS and CDR2 is SASEGT. V was pared by 3 bases and J by 0 bases, with 15 bases between. This CDR3 spans 16 amino acids. The CDR3 bases are TGTGCCAGCAGTGAGAGAGTAGTTGGTTACTCCTACGAGCAGTACTTC. This encodes CASSERVVGYSYEQYF.

This clone has only a few counts. The chain has TRBV5-1 and TRBJ1-1; TRBD1 might be the D (5 bases). Between the trimmed V and J ends, which lost 1 base and 4 bases, there was a span of 11 bases. The CDR3 totals 14 residues. The germline V gene has CDR1 SGHRS and CDR2 YFSETQ. The DNA of the CDR3 is TGCGCCAGCAGCTTGTCTGGGGCGCGCACTGAAGCTTTCTTT. Amino acid sequence: CASSLSGARTEAFF.

The chain joins TRBV30 to TRBJ2-2; maybe TRBD1 (6 bases). The germline V gene has CDR1 GTSNPN and CDR2 SVGIG (reference sequence). This CDR3 is built from 15 residues. V shed 2 bases and J shed 4 bases, with 14 bases lying between them. The CDR3 DNA is TGTGCCTGGAGTTACGGTCTGGGGGCCACCGGGGAGCTGTTTTTT. Its translation is CAWSYGLGATGELFF.